A selection of T cell receptor beta chains follows, all from one sample in a study of shared clonotypes between healthy human individuals. Sequencing was performed with immunoSEQ multiplex PCR; in TCRdb, only in-frame clones are kept and a portion is missing. The sample yields approximately 980,000 clones, about 80% seen once. The specimen was memory CD4+ T cells sorted from blood. The receptors stem from a young man in good health. Each CDR3 is given with its conserved first and last residue. Each record gives: clone size, J gene, V gene, CDR3 protein. Size tells how often a clone was seen (once, few, many) or the class of an expanded clone, and some rows leave it out.

- TRBJ1-2 TRBV28 CASNTGGYGYTF
- TRBJ1-2 TRBV5-1 CASSSAMDSGYTF
- TRBJ2-3 TRBV25-1 CASSSSGRSDTQYF
- TRBJ2-1 TRBV30 CAWSVLIYNEQFF
many TRBJ1-2 TRBV5-4 CASSLAGYGYTF
- TRBJ2-1 TRBV25-1 CASSETRGRGKAEQFF
many TRBJ2-2 TRBV11-3 CASSPTNTGELFF
- TRBJ2-1 TRBV12-2 CASRLAGTPGNEQFF
- TRBJ1-5 TRBV6-5 CASSYSRNQPQHF
once TRBJ2-2 TRBV19 CASSRKDTGELFF
- TRBJ2-1 TRBV15 CATSRDLFSETYNEQFF
few TRBJ1-4 TRBV28 CASSQVQAATNEKLFF
- TRBJ2-3 TRBV30 CAWKTSGGSGIDTQYF
- TRBJ2-7 TRBV7-2 CASSLEGQSLHEQYF
few TRBJ1-1 TRBV5-1 CASGRGQSTEAFF
- TRBJ2-3 TRBV19 CASSPSLASRTDTQYF